These T cell receptor beta chains were read from a single sample in a study of early T cells in non-severe SARS-CoV-2 infection. Each CDR3 protein is one row after TCRdb ran MiXCR on the 5' RACE reads. The sample consists of about 39,000 distinct CDR3 sequences, about 4.9% of them appearing once. The source material was whole blood. The receptor source for this set is an adult who was a healthcare worker with PCR-confirmed SARS-CoV-2 infection or an uninfected control (not recorded which). Each CDR3 is given with its conserved first and last residue. A D gene is named only where the DNA matches it firmly. Only some rows state a clone size, as once, few, many or a class for expanded clones.

clone_size: -; d_call: -; j_call: TRBJ1-1; v_call: TRBV10-2; cdr3_nt: TGCGCCAGCAGTTCACCCGGGACGTCTGAAGCTTTCTTT; cdr3_aa: CASSSPGTSEAFF
clone_size: -; d_call: -; j_call: TRBJ1-1; v_call: TRBV30; cdr3_nt: TGTGCCTGGAGCCCAAAGCAGGGGCTTTTTGGAGCTTTCTTT; cdr3_aa: CAWSPKQGLFGAFF
clone_size: many; d_call: -; j_call: TRBJ1-1; v_call: TRBV7-2; cdr3_nt: TGTGCCAGCAGCCCAACTGGGACGGCGATTGAAGCTTTCTTT; cdr3_aa: CASSPTGTAIEAFF
clone_size: few; d_call: -; j_call: TRBJ2-5; v_call: TRBV20-1; cdr3_nt: TGCAGTGCTCAGCTTCCGGGACGGCCTTGGGAGACCCAGTACTTC; cdr3_aa: CSAQLPGRPWETQYF
clone_size: few; d_call: TRBD2; j_call: TRBJ2-1; v_call: TRBV5-1; cdr3_nt: TGCGCCAGCAGAAAGACTAGCGGGGACAATGAGCAGTTCTTC; cdr3_aa: CASRKTSGDNEQFF
clone_size: many; d_call: TRBD2; j_call: TRBJ2-1; v_call: TRBV7-2; cdr3_nt: TGTGCCAGCAGCTTAGCGGTACTAGCGGGTAGCTTC; cdr3_aa: CASSLAVLAGSF
clone_size: many; d_call: TRBD2; j_call: TRBJ2-2; v_call: TRBV11-2; cdr3_nt: TGTGCCAGCAACTCCCTAGCGGGGATAAACACCGGGGAGCTGTTTTTT; cdr3_aa: CASNSLAGINTGELFF
clone_size: few; d_call: -; j_call: TRBJ2-2; v_call: TRBV27; cdr3_nt: TGTGCCAGCAGTTCCAGACAGGCCCCCACCGGGGAGCTGTTTTTT; cdr3_aa: CASSSRQAPTGELFF
clone_size: few; d_call: -; j_call: TRBJ2-5; v_call: TRBV10-2; cdr3_nt: TGCGCCAGCAGAACCGTCACGGAAGAGACCCAGTACTTC; cdr3_aa: CASRTVTEETQYF
clone_size: many; d_call: -; j_call: TRBJ2-7; v_call: TRBV28; cdr3_nt: TGTGCCAGCAGTTACACCGGACTCTCAAAGCAAACGGTCGAGCAGTACTTC; cdr3_aa: CASSYTGLSKQTVEQYF
clone_size: many; d_call: -; j_call: TRBJ1-4; v_call: TRBV7-9; cdr3_nt: TGTGCCAGCAGCTTAGGGAGCGCGGTGGCTGAAAAACTGTTTTTT; cdr3_aa: CASSLGSAVAEKLFF
clone_size: many; d_call: -; j_call: TRBJ1-2; v_call: TRBV5-8; cdr3_nt: TGTGCCAGCCTTCTCTCTTACAGCAACTATGGCTACACCTTC; cdr3_aa: CASLLSYSNYGYTF
clone_size: many; d_call: TRBD1; j_call: TRBJ2-7; v_call: TRBV6-5; cdr3_nt: TGTGCCAGCGCCCGACAGGGGTCAACCTACGAGCAGTACTTC; cdr3_aa: CASARQGSTYEQYF
clone_size: few; d_call: -; j_call: TRBJ1-6; v_call: TRBV12-3/TRBV12-4; cdr3_nt: TGTGCCAGCAGTGTAACGGTAGCGGCAGGATCACCCCTCCACTTT; cdr3_aa: CASSVTVAAGSPLHF
clone_size: few; d_call: TRBD1; j_call: TRBJ1-4; v_call: TRBV4-3; cdr3_nt: TGCGCCAGCAGCCAAGATTCCAGGGGGCTGAATGAAAAACTGTTTTTT; cdr3_aa: CASSQDSRGLNEKLFF
clone_size: many; d_call: -; j_call: TRBJ2-3; v_call: TRBV2; cdr3_nt: TGTGCCAGCAGTGTCCGGGCAGATTCAGATACGCAGTATTTT; cdr3_aa: CASSVRADSDTQYF
clone_size: many; d_call: -; j_call: TRBJ1-2; v_call: TRBV12-3/TRBV12-4; cdr3_nt: TGTGCCAGCAGTCTACAATATGGCTACACCTTC; cdr3_aa: CASSLQYGYTF
clone_size: -; d_call: TRBD1; j_call: TRBJ1-5; v_call: TRBV6-2/TRBV6-3; cdr3_nt: TGTGCCAGCAGTACCCAGGGGGCCGGCAATCAGCCCCAGCATTTT; cdr3_aa: CASSTQGAGNQPQHF
clone_size: many; d_call: -; j_call: TRBJ2-5; v_call: TRBV18; cdr3_nt: TGTGCCAGCTCACCACGGGCTACCCAAGAGACCCAGTACTTC; cdr3_aa: CASSPRATQETQYF
clone_size: few; d_call: TRBD2; j_call: TRBJ2-1; v_call: TRBV7-2; cdr3_nt: TGTGCCAGCAGCAGGACTAGCGGGGGGGCCAGCAATGAGCAGTTCTTC; cdr3_aa: CASSRTSGGASNEQFF
clone_size: many; d_call: -; j_call: TRBJ2-5; v_call: TRBV4-1; cdr3_nt: TGCGCCAGCAGCCAAGTCACGGGGACCCAGTACTTC; cdr3_aa: CASSQVTGTQYF
clone_size: many; d_call: -; j_call: TRBJ1-5; v_call: TRBV4-3; cdr3_nt: TGCGCCAGCAGCCACCGAGGGAATCAGCCCCAGCATTTT; cdr3_aa: CASSHRGNQPQHF
clone_size: many; d_call: TRBD2; j_call: TRBJ2-5; v_call: TRBV4-3; cdr3_nt: TGCGCCAGCAGCTACGGACTAGCGGGGGGAGTAGAGACCCAGTACTTC; cdr3_aa: CASSYGLAGGVETQYF
clone_size: many; d_call: -; j_call: TRBJ2-7; v_call: TRBV28; cdr3_nt: TGTGCCAGCAGCACCCCAGGAGAGGGATGGGACGAGCAGTACTTC; cdr3_aa: CASSTPGEGWDEQYF
clone_size: many; d_call: -; j_call: TRBJ2-5; v_call: TRBV7-2; cdr3_nt: TGTGCCAGCAGCTTAACCACGGCTAGCGCTGAAGAGACCCAGTACTTC; cdr3_aa: CASSLTTASAEETQYF
clone_size: many; d_call: -; j_call: TRBJ2-1; v_call: TRBV28; cdr3_nt: TGTGCCAGCAGTTTACCCAGGGGACTTCACAATGAGCAGTTCTTC; cdr3_aa: CASSLPRGLHNEQFF
clone_size: many; d_call: -; j_call: TRBJ1-1; v_call: TRBV25-1; cdr3_nt: TGTGCCAGCAGTGATTCTCCAGCGGAAATCCCAGCTTTCTTT; cdr3_aa: CASSDSPAEIPAFF